Listed below are T cell receptor beta chains from one sample, sequenced in a study of cytomegalovirus exposure and HLA in healthy donors. Sequencing was performed with immunoSEQ multiplex PCR; in TCRdb, only in-frame clones are kept and a portion is missing. Found here are 55,000 or so clones; the top ten clones hold approximately 11%. The sample comprised PBMCs. All receptors derive from a woman in her fifties or sixties in good health and CMV-seropositive. Each CDR3 is given with its conserved first and last residue. D genes are given only for firm matches.

v_call,d_call,j_call,cdr3_aa,cdr3_nt
TRBV9,-,TRBJ1-2,CASSPSAGRNYGYTF,TGTGCCAGCAGCCCCTCGGCAGGCCGAAACTATGGCTACACCTTC
TRBV6-6,TRBD1,TRBJ1-4,CASSYSPGGEKLFF,TGTGCCAGCAGTTACTCGCCAGGGGGTGAAAAACTGTTTTTT
TRBV4-2,TRBD2,TRBJ2-1,CASSSSMISGGDNEQFF,TGTGCCAGCAGCTCAAGTATGATTAGCGGGGGGGACAATGAGCAGTTCTTC
TRBV5-4,TRBD2,TRBJ2-5,CASSSPAGGIETQYF,TGTGCCAGCAGCTCACCAGCGGGAGGAATAGAGACCCAGTACTTC
TRBV6-5,TRBD2,TRBJ2-1,CASTSVSGGRNEQFF,TGTGCCAGCACCTCCGTCAGCGGGGGCCGGAATGAGCAGTTCTTC
TRBV13,-,TRBJ2-6,CASSSIHEGSGANVLTF,TGTGCCAGCAGCTCGATCCATGAGGGCTCTGGGGCCAACGTCCTGACTTTC
TRBV4-3,-,TRBJ1-4,CASSQAGRTNEKLFF,TGCGCCAGCAGCCAAGCAGGGCGGACTAATGAAAAACTGTTTTTT
TRBV30,-,TRBJ1-3,CAWRKTLISGNTIYF,TGTGCCTGGAGAAAGACATTGATCTCTGGAAACACCATATATTTT
TRBV10-2,TRBD1,TRBJ1-5,CASRDRGEDQPQHF,TGCGCCAGCAGAGACAGGGGAGAGGATCAGCCCCAGCATTTT
TRBV10-2,-,TRBJ1-2,CASSESIGEAGYTF,TGCGCCAGCAGTGAGTCTATAGGAGAAGCTGGCTACACCTTC
TRBV19,-,TRBJ2-7,CASSIGQVGSYEQYF,TGTGCCAGTAGTATAGGGCAGGTGGGTTCCTACGAGCAGTACTTC
TRBV30,TRBD1,TRBJ1-1,CAWTEGQLNTEAFF,TGTGCCTGGACAGAGGGACAGTTGAACACTGAAGCTTTCTTT
TRBV19,TRBD1,TRBJ2-2,CASKGQGVTGELFF,TGTGCCAGTAAGGGACAGGGGGTAACCGGGGAGCTGTTTTTT
TRBV18,TRBD1,TRBJ1-5,CASSPRQGQQPQHF,TGTGCCAGCTCACCCCGACAGGGACAACAGCCCCAGCATTTT
TRBV19,TRBD1,TRBJ2-7,CASSIKSGGSYEQYF,TGTGCCAGTAGTATCAAGTCAGGGGGCTCCTACGAGCAGTACTTC
TRBV9,TRBD2,TRBJ2-3,CASSALTSASTDTQYF,TGTGCCAGCAGCGCCCTAACTAGCGCTAGCACAGATACGCAGTATTTT
TRBV6-6,-,TRBJ2-1,CASSPAVSDYNEQFF,TGTGCCAGCAGTCCCGCGGTTAGCGACTACAATGAGCAGTTCTTC
TRBV6-5,TRBD1,TRBJ1-2,CASSKGDRRDGYTF,TGTGCCAGCAGTAAGGGGGACAGAAGAGATGGCTACACCTTC
TRBV27,TRBD1,TRBJ1-1,CASSLLGQGVGTEAFF,TGTGCCAGCAGTTTACTTGGACAGGGGGTCGGCACTGAAGCTTTCTTT
TRBV6-6,TRBD1,TRBJ1-5,CASTGQVTNQPQHF,TGTGCCAGCACGGGACAGGTAACGAATCAGCCCCAGCATTTT
TRBV7-9,TRBD1,TRBJ2-5,CASSLVAVQGAFETQYF,TGTGCCAGCAGCTTGGTTGCGGTACAGGGGGCTTTTGAGACCCAGTACTTC
TRBV29-1,-,TRBJ1-2,CSVGEGMYYGYTF,TGCAGCGTTGGGGAGGGGATGTACTATGGCTACACCTTC
TRBV4-1,TRBD1,TRBJ2-5,CASSPRLITGGQETQYF,TGCGCCAGCAGCCCGAGACTAATAACAGGGGGCCAAGAGACCCAGTACTTC
TRBV11-2,TRBD2,TRBJ2-5,CASSLLASGDQETQYF,TGTGCCAGCAGCTTACTGGCTAGCGGGGACCAAGAGACCCAGTACTTC
TRBV6-5,-,TRBJ1-1,CASSYRGRDTEAFF,TGTGCCAGCAGTTACCGGGGAAGGGACACTGAAGCTTTCTTT
TRBV12-5,-,TRBJ2-5,CASGLETWATQYF,TGTGCTAGTGGTTTGGAAACGTGGGCGACCCAGTACTTC